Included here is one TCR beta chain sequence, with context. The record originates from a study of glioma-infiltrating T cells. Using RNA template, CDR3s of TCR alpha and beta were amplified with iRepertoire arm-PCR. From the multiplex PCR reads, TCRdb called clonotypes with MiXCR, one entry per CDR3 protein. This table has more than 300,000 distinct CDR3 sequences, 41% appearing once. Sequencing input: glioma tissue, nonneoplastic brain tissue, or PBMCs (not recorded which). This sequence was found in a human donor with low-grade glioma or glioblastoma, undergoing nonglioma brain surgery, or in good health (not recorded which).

CDR3 in DNA: TGTGCCAGCAGCTTACAGGGCCAATACTACAATGAGCAGTTCTTC. Translating it yields CASSLQGQYYNEQFF. The chain uses TRBV28 and TRBJ2-1; D is possibly TRBD1 (6 bases). Trimming removed 6 bases from V and 3 bases from J, with 15 bases in between. This CDR3 is built from 15 residues. Germline CDR1 reads MDHEN; CDR2 reads SYDVKM. The whole variable domain, remainder taken from reference TRBV28 and TRBJ2-1, is DVKVTQSSRYLVKRTGEKVFLECVQDMDHENMFWYRQDPGLGLRLIYFSYDVKMKEKGDIPEGYSVSREKKERFSLILESASTNQTSMYLCASSLQGQYYNEQFFGPGTRLTVL.